This TCR beta chain stems from a study of blood T cell repertoires in COVID-19 (dated by TCRdb to 2018 to 2020). For context, the study as a whole: Collaborator samples came from the United States, Italy and Spain and covered acute and convalescent phases of COVID-19. The prospective study material was composed of cDNA or gDNA derived from T cells, B-cell-depleted T cells, or PBMCs. Subjects who had been exposed to COVID-19, were actively infected with it, or had recovered from it provided the deeply sampled blood TCRbeta repertoires that made up the dataset. A freely available public database, intended as a resource for researchers studying the immune response to SARS-CoV-2, is where the repertoires were released. The samples were drawn from the first 160 participants of the ongoing ImmuneRACE study and from 1,200 or so subjects provided by 6 global collaborators. Sample metadata almost always included a de-identified subject ID, COVID-19 status, age in years and sex. Where HLA class I and class II types were available, the types were taken from metadata supplied by the sample provider, not from assay-based typing. Findings and caveats that apply to the study as a whole: The quantity of clinical and demographic metadata differed by source and by participant and was supplied without curation.

Collaborating institutions collected whole blood in K2EDTA tubes following their own protocols. For TCRbeta analysis, collaborators shipped samples as frozen whole blood, isolated PBMCs, or DNA extracted from either of those sample types. TCRbeta CDR3 regions were amplified from genomic DNA by means of the immunoSEQ Assay, a bias-controlled multiplex PCR. As for the original processing: The number of nucleated cells in each sample was estimated from the amplification of reference gene primers within the assay. To quantify the absolute abundance of each unique TCRbeta CDR3 rearrangement, sequence reads were collapsed and filtered. For each sample, productive Simpson clonality was calculated as the square root of Simpson's diversity index over productive rearrangements. TCRdb obtained this table from immuneACCESS and retained in-frame rearrangements with V and J assigned. These tables miss some clones; where compared with another copy, unresolved V genes account for less than half of the shortfall, and the remainder is unexplained. The V and J calls and clone size come from that table; D and trimming were worked out from the DNA. This sample comprises some 30,000 clones, 92% of them detected only once. The ten largest clones add up to roughly 2.3% of the sample.

From its cysteine to its phenylalanine, the CDR3 spans 18 amino acids. CDR3 DNA only is kept here, 54 bases in frame from base 1. Trimming removed 0 bases from V and 2 bases from J; the gene matches leave 12 bases unexplained. From the germline V gene, CDR1 is SGDLS and CDR2 is YYNGEE. This clone has only one observation. This clone's antigen is unknown. No base qualities exist here, and no much larger clone lies one base off it. This TCR derives from a middle-aged man with active COVID-19. What was sequenced was peripheral blood. The chain couples TRBV9 to TRBJ2-5, and 8 bases in between align with TRBD2. The CDR3 is CASSVGPSSGGGQETQYF. The DNA is as follows: TGTGCCAGCAGCGTAGGGCCCTCAAGCGGGGGAGGGCAAGAGACCCAGTACTTC.